These 32 T cell receptor beta chains originate from one sample sequenced in a study of long-term antiretroviral therapy in people with HIV. It was version v3.0 of the immunoSEQ assay that was run at survey level. TCRdb keeps only in-frame clones here, not all; method: immunoSEQ multiplex PCR. The sample lists roughly 29,000 clones; 95% were seen once. Sequences were derived from unsorted PBMCs, sampled 5.3 years after starting antiretroviral therapy. These receptor sequences come from a man aged 50 to 60 with HIV.

The gene calls are TRBV15 and TRBJ1-2, with 10 positions matching TRBD1. V lost 10 bases to trimming and J lost 2 bases; unmatched junction nucleotides: 13. The CDR3 is made up of 16 amino acids. The germline CDR1 and CDR2 sequences are LNHNV and YYDKDF (reference sequence). The CDR3 loop is CAIFSTGTGANYGYTF. The CDR3 DNA is TGTGCCATCTTTTCGACCGGGACAGGGGCAAACTATGGCTACACCTTC.

The CDR3 DNA sequence: TGTGCCAGCAGCTTAGGTCGGAGGGATGAGCAGTACTTC. Amino acid sequence: CASSLGRRDEQYF. V gene TRBV7-6 combines with J gene TRBJ2-7, with D perhaps TRBD2 (6 bases). Germline V CDR1 and CDR2: SGHVS, FNYEAQ. The length of the CDR3 is 13 residues. V lost 1 base and J lost 7, with 11 bases in between.

The rearrangement links TRBV25-1 to TRBJ2-5; possibly TRBD1 for D (6 bases). CDR1 MGHDK and CDR2 SYGVNS come from the germline V gene. V lost 0 bases and J lost 1, with 12 bases in between. The CDR3 runs 16 residues. CDR3 residues: CASSEYNRVGQETQYF. CDR3 coding DNA: TGTGCCAGCAGTGAATACAACAGGGTGGGCCAAGAGACCCAGTACTTC. The full variable domain, in which reference TRBV25-1 and TRBJ2-5 provide the parts outside the CDR3, is EADIYQTPRYLVIGTGKKITLECSQTMGHDKMYWYQQDPGMELHLIHYSYGVNSTEKGDLSSESTVSRIRTEHFPLTLESARPSHTSQYLCASSEYNRVGQETQYFGPGTRLLVL.

This clone occurred a few times. The rearrangement uses TRBV28 and TRBJ1-4, with D perhaps TRBD1 (6 bases). This CDR3 comprises 18 residues. The V end was cut by 6 bases, the J end by 2 bases, with 22 bases between. The V gene's germline CDR1 is MDHEN and CDR2 SYDVKM. CDR3 in amino acids: CASSLARGQTATNEKLFF. The CDR3, as DNA: TGTGCCAGCAGCTTGGCCCGGGGGCAGACAGCCACTAATGAAAAACTGTTTTTT.

The rearrangement joins TRBV4-3 to TRBJ2-3; possible D gene TRBD1, 5 bases. Trimming pared 4 bases from V and 2 bases from J, leaving 10 bases between. Germline CDR1 is LGHNA and CDR2 is YSLEER. The CDR3 has 14 residues. CDR3 residues: CASSPTGPTDTQYF. DNA for the CDR3: TGCGCCAGCAGCCCCACAGGCCCCACAGATACGCAGTATTTT.

Regarding this clone: An end of the junction differs from the germline gene, which may be a read error. The chain combines TRBV4-1 with TRBJ2-3; 11 bases map to TRBD2. Germline V gene lookup returns CDR1 MGHRA and CDR2 YSYEKL. This CDR3 is built from 15 residues. The CDR3 reads CASSQSSTSGATVCF. In DNA, the CDR3 is TGCGCCAGCAGCCAATCGTCGACTAGCGGGGCCACGGTGTGTTTT.

V and J are TRBV5-1 and TRBJ2-3; D may be TRBD1 (6 bases). Trimming cost V 0 bases and J 5 bases, with 10 bases left between them. The germline V gene has CDR1 SGHRS and CDR2 YFSETQ. The CDR3 spans 14 residues. This CDR3 is CASSLGTEGDTQYF. CDR3 DNA: TGCGCCAGCAGCTTGGGGACAGAAGGAGATACGCAGTATTTT.

This chain connects TRBV6-1 to TRBJ2-1; 7 bases match TRBD1. The V gene end was trimmed by 2 bases and the J gene end by 7 bases; junction bases not matched to a gene: 5. The V gene's germline CDR1 is MNHNS and CDR2 SASEGT. The CDR3 is made up of 14 amino acids. The chain's CDR3 is CASSEKGRGNEQFF. CDR3 in DNA: TGTGCCAGCAGTGAAAAGGGCAGGGGGAATGAGCAGTTCTTC.

CDR3 residues: CASSLEVGGALYEQYF. The DNA for the CDR3 is TGTGCCAGCAGCTTGGAGGTGGGCGGGGCATTATACGAGCAGTACTTC. The V call is TRBV5-6, the J call TRBJ2-7; tentatively, D is TRBD2 (6 bases). Trimming removed 0 bases at V and 4 bases at J, with 17 bases between. The germline CDR1 and CDR2 sequences are SGHDT and YYEEEE. The CDR3 runs to 16 residues.

The chain recombines TRBV2 with TRBJ2-3, with D hard to call. CDR1 is SNHLY and CDR2 is FYNNEI in the germline V gene. CDR3 length: 15 residues. V was pared by 2 bases and J by 0 bases, with 9 bases between. In nucleotides, the CDR3 is TGTGCCAGCAGTGAAAAGGCGGCTAGCACAGATACGCAGTATTTT. Protein: CASSEKAASTDTQYF.

The chain is built from TRBV7-2 and TRBJ1-3, with D uncertain. CDR3 length: 16 amino acids. Trimming cost V 1 base and J 4 bases, with 14 bases left between them. Germline V gene sequence: CDR1 SGHTA, CDR2 FQGNSA. The CDR3 DNA reads as TGTGCCAGCAGCTTAGGTTCGGGAGGGAACGGAAACACCATATATTTT. Its protein product is CASSLGSGGNGNTIYF.

V and J are TRBV18 and TRBJ1-3; no reliable D call. The germline CDR1 and CDR2 sequences are KGHSH and LQKENI. The CDR3 covers 13 residues. The V gene lost 4 bases and the J gene lost 2 bases, with 6 bases spanning the gap. DNA of the CDR3: TGTGCCAGCTCACGGGGAACTGGAAACACCATATATTTT. Its protein product is CASSRGTGNTIYF.

The V gene is TRBV29-1, the J gene TRBJ2-5; a weak D match, TRBD1 (6 bases). The V end lost 6 bases, the J end lost 5 bases, and 22 bases lay between the germline ends. The germline CDR1 and CDR2 sequences are SQVTM and ANQGSEA. This CDR3 spans 15 amino acids. This CDR3 reads CSVATGINWGETQYF. The CDR3 nucleotides are TGCAGCGTCGCTACAGGGATTAACTGGGGGGAGACCCAGTACTTC.

V and J are TRBV10-1 and TRBJ2-2; 8 bases align to TRBD2. Germline V CDR1 and CDR2: WNHNN, SYGVQD (reference sequence). This CDR3 contains 15 residues. V lost 2 bases and J lost 5; bases outside the gene matches: 4. CDR3 bases: TGCGCCAGCAGTGAGCGGGGGGGCCGAACCGGGGAGCTGTTTTTT. As protein: CASSERGGRTGELFF.

The genes are TRBV4-2 and TRBJ1-2; 7 bases are a match to TRBD1. With 0 bases clipped from V and 7 bases from J, the junction kept 5 bases outside the gene matches. Germline-derived CDR1 and CDR2 are LGHNA and YNFKEQ. The length of the CDR3 is 14 residues. CDR3 DNA sequence: TGTGCCAGCAGCCAAGAAGGGACAGATATTGGCTACACCTTC. Its translation is CASSQEGTDIGYTF.

The rearrangement links TRBV4-2 to TRBJ2-1, with D possibly called TRBD1 or TRBD2 (6 bases each). Trimming left V 0 bases short and J 7 bases short, with 19 bases between. The CDR3 is 17 amino acids. Germline V gene sequence: CDR1 LGHNA, CDR2 YNFKEQ. The CDR3 loop is CASSQDPVGGARNEQFF. The CDR3 region has the DNA TGTGCCAGCAGCCAAGATCCCGTGGGGGGCGCAAGGAATGAGCAGTTCTTC.

This chain joins TRBV10-1 and TRBJ1-6, with D tentatively TRBD1 (5 bases). V shed 4 bases and J shed 3 bases, with 7 bases lying between them. Germline assignment: CDR1 WNHNN and CDR2 SYGVQD (reference sequence). The CDR3 spans 14 residues. CDR3 protein: CASSAGGYNSPLHF. CDR3 nucleotide sequence: TGCGCCAGCAGTGCGGGGGGCTATAATTCACCCCTCCACTTT.

In DNA, the CDR3 is TGTGCCAGCAGCTCGATCGGGGCCTATAATTCACCCCTCCACTTT. Its protein is CASSSIGAYNSPLHF. The rearrangement uses TRBV5-5 and TRBJ1-6; D remains ambiguous. The CDR3 runs 15 residues. From germline, CDR1 is SGHKS and CDR2 YYEKEE (reference sequence). Trimming stripped 3 bases from V and 2 bases from J, with 9 bases between.

CDR3 sequence reads: CASSFRTDYGYTF. CDR3 in DNA: TGTGCCAGCAGTTTCAGGACGGACTATGGCTACACCTTC. The gene calls are TRBV6-6 and TRBJ1-2, with D hard to call. V was trimmed by 4 bases and J by 3 bases, leaving 9 bases between them. The CDR3 spans 13 residues. Germline CDR1 MNHNY, CDR2 SVGAGI (reference sequence).

V usage is TRBV19 and J usage is TRBJ2-5; 7 positions agree with TRBD2. Trimming removed 4 bases from V and 5 bases from J; junction bases left unmatched: 4. The CDR3 totals 13 residues. CDR1 and CDR2 (germline): LNHDA, SQIVND (reference sequence). Written as DNA, the CDR3 is TGTGCCAGTAGTAGCGGGGGACGGGAGACCCAGTACTTC. This encodes CASSSGGRETQYF.

The CDR3 protein is CASSTRTSGGEQYF. The CDR3 coding sequence is TGTGCCAGCAGCACCCGGACTAGCGGGGGGGAGCAGTACTTC. V usage is TRBV5-6 and J usage is TRBJ2-7, with 14 bases aligning to TRBD2. Trimming removed 4 bases from V and 7 bases from J; junction bases left unmatched: 4. This CDR3 has 14 amino acids. CDR1 is SGHDT, CDR2 YYEEEE, per germline.

The V call is TRBV4-1, the J call TRBJ1-2, with 10 bases identical to TRBD1. Germline CDR1 is MGHRA and CDR2 is YSYEKL. This CDR3 region has 16 residues. V trimming: 4 bases; J trimming: 6 bases; junction bases outside the gene matches: 11. CDR3 DNA sequence: TGCGCCAGCAGCCCGATTTTAACCGGGACAGGGGATGGCTACACCTTC. Translating gives CASSPILTGTGDGYTF.

The chain employs TRBV11-2 and TRBJ2-3; perhaps TRBD2 as D (6 bases). This CDR3 region has 17 residues. V gave up 1 base and J gave up 0 bases, with 14 bases separating them. CDR1 is SGHAT and CDR2 is FQNNGV in the germline V gene. The CDR3 is CASSLVGGATSTDTQYF. The CDR3 DNA follows: TGTGCCAGCAGCTTAGTTGGCGGGGCTACTAGCACAGATACGCAGTATTTT.

This chain uses TRBV7-8 with TRBJ2-3; D not certain. The CDR3 has 12 amino acids. Per germline, CDR1 SGHVS and CDR2 FQNEAQ. V was pared by 5 bases and J by 2 bases, with 5 bases between. CDR3 in DNA: TGTGCCAGCAGCGGCCCCACAGATACGCAGTATTTT. This translates into CASSGPTDTQYF.

The gene calls are TRBV14 and TRBJ2-4; tentatively, D is TRBD2 (5 bases). V was shortened by 4 bases and J by 6 bases, with 19 bases between the two germline ends. CDR3 length equals 16 residues. Looked up from germline, CDR1 is SGHDN and CDR2 is FVKESK. The CDR3 spells CASSLGILRGGNIQYF. Here the CDR3 DNA reads TGTGCCAGCAGCCTTGGTATCCTTCGGGGTGGAAACATTCAGTACTTC.

V usage is TRBV9 and J usage is TRBJ2-7; a weak D match, TRBD1 (6 bases). The CDR3 loop spans 14 amino acids. V lost 0 bases and J lost 4, with 11 bases in between. CDR1 and CDR2 from the germline V gene are SGDLS and YYNGEE. For the CDR3, the DNA is TGTGCCAGCAGCGTAGATAACAGGGAGTACGAGCAGTACTTC. Its protein product is CASSVDNREYEQYF.

The genes are TRBV4-2 and TRBJ2-5; D is undetermined. The DNA end is a closer match to TRBJ2-7, so the J assignment may be wrong. CDR1 LGHNA and CDR2 YNFKEQ come from the germline V gene. This CDR3 contains 14 residues. This CDR3 is CASSQGIGDYEQYF. CDR3 nucleotide sequence: TGTGCCAGCAGCCAAGGCATAGGTGACTACGAGCAGTACTTC.

The V gene is TRBV15, the J gene TRBJ1-2, with a weak D call TRBD1 (5 bases). The CDR3 sequence is 15 residues long. Germline assignment: CDR1 LNHNV and CDR2 YYDKDF (reference sequence). The V end lost 0 bases, the J end lost 4 bases, and 12 bases lay between the germline ends. This CDR3 is CATSRDSRAAYGYTF. The CDR3, as DNA: TGTGCCACCAGCAGAGATAGCAGGGCGGCCTATGGCTACACCTTC.

The chain employs TRBV2 and TRBJ1-2; 7 nucleotides line up with TRBD1. With V trimmed by 3 bases and J by 4 bases, 5 bases remained unmatched. This CDR3 contains 14 residues. Germline CDR1 reads SNHLY; CDR2 reads FYNNEI. CDR3 DNA sequence: TGTGCCAGCAGTGAGGCAGGGGGAACCTATGGCTACACCTTC. Protein: CASSEAGGTYGYTF.

This chain connects TRBV5-1 to TRBJ2-3, with D hard to call. CDR1 SGHRS and CDR2 YFSETQ come from the germline V gene. The CDR3 sequence is 13 residues long. V shed 0 bases and J shed 3 bases, with 5 bases lying between them. DNA of the CDR3: TGCGCCAGCAGCTTGGACGCAACAGATACGCAGTATTTT. It yields the protein CASSLDATDTQYF.

This chain connects TRBV4-1 to TRBJ1-1, with D possibly being TRBD1 (5 bases). Germline V CDR1 and CDR2: MGHRA, YSYEKL. The CDR3 length is 16 residues. V lost 1 base, J lost 0 bases, and 12 bases lay in between. CDR3 nucleotides: TGCGCCAGCAGCCAAGGGAGGGACCACATGAACACTGAAGCTTTCTTT. Translation gives CASSQGRDHMNTEAFF.

DNA for the CDR3: TGTGCCAGCAGTGAAGTAGGGATAAACACTGAAGCTTTCTTT. The encoded protein is CASSEVGINTEAFF. The chain recombines TRBV2 with TRBJ1-1; no firm D call. The CDR3 has 14 amino acids. Germline assignment: CDR1 SNHLY and CDR2 FYNNEI. V lost 1 base and J 2 bases, leaving 8 bases between the germline ends.